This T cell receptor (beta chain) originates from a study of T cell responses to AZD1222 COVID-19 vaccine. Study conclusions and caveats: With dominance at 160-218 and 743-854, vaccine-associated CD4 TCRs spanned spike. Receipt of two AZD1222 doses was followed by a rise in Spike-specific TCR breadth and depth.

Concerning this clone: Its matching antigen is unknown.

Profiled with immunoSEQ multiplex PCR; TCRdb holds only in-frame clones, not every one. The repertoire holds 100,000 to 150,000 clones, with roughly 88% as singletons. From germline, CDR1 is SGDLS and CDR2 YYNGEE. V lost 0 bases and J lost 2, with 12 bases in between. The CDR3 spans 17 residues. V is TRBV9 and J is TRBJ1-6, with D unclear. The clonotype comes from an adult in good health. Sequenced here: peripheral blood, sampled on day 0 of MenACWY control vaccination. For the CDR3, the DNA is TGTGCCAGCAGCGTAGCATGGTCTGTGACCTATAATTCACCCCTCCACTTT. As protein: CASSVAWSVTYNSPLHF. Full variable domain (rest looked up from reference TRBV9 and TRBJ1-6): DSGVTQTPKHLITATGQRVTLRCSPRSGDLSVYWYQQSLDQGLQFLIQYYNGEERAKGNILERFSAQQFPDLHSELNLSSLELGDSALYFCASSVAWSVTYNSPLHFGNGTRLTVT.